The sequence of this TCR beta chain was determined in a study of blood T cell repertoires in COVID-19. Study details: Sites across the United States, Italy and Spain contributed samples from acute and convalescent COVID-19. PBMCs, B-cell-depleted T cells, or T cells provided the cDNA or gDNA that made up the material.

The V gene end was trimmed by 6 bases and the J gene end by 5 bases; junction bases not matched to a gene: 11. This CDR3 comprises 17 residues. The germline V gene has CDR1 MNHEY and CDR2 SMNVEV (reference sequence). As handled by the study authors: Reference gene primer amplification in the assay estimated nucleated cell counts. Profiled with immunoSEQ multiplex PCR; TCRdb holds only in-frame clones, not every one. That table supplies the V and J calls and clone size; D and trimming were determined from the DNA. Of about 23,000 clones in the sample, roughly 86% were seen once. In its sample, this clone was seen once.

The gene calls are TRBV27 and TRBJ2-5; 14 bases are shared with TRBD2. Sequencing was performed on peripheral blood. The source of this sequence is a human donor with active COVID-19. The donor label of this sample is uncertain. The CDR3 coding sequence is TGTGCCAGCAGACAGACTAGCGGGAGGGCCCGGGGGGAGACCCAGTACTTC. The encoded protein is CASRQTSGRARGETQYF.